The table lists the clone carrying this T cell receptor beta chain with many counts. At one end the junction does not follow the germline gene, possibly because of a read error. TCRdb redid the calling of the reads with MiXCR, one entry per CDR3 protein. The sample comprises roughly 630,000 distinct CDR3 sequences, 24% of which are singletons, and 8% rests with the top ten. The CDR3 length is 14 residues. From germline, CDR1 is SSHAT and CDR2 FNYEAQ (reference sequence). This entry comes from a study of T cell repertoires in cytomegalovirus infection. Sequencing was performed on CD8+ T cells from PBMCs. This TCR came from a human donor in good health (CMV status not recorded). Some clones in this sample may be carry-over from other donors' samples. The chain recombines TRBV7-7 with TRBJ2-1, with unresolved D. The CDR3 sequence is CASSRDTLVPEQFF. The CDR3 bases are TGTGCTAGCAGCCGCGACACCCTTGTCCCTGAGCAGTTCTTC.